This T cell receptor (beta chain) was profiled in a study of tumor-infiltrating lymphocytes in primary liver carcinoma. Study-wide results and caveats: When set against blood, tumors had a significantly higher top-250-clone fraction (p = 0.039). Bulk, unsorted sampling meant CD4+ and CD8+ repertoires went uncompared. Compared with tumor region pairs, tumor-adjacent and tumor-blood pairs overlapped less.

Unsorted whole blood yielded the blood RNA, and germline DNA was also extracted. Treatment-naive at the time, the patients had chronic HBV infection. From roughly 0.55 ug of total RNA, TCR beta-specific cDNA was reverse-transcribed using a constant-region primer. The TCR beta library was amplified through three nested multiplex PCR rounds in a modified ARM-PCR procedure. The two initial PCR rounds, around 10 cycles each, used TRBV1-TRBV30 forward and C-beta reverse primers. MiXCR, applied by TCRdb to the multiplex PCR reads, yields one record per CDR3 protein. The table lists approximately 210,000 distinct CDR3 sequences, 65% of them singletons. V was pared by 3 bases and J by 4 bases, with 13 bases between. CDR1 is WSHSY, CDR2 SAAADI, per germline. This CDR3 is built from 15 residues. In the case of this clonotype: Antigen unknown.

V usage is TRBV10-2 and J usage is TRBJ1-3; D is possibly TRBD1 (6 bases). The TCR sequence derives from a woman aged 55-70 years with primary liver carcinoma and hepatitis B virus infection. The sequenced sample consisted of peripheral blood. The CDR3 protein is CASSEMQGSGNTIYF. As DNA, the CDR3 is TGCGCCAGCAGTGAAATGCAGGGGTCGGGAAACACCATATATTTT.